This entry is about one T cell receptor beta chain. Its specificity is not known. V was pared by 4 bases and J by 0 bases, with 15 bases between. CDR3 size: 16 residues. Germline values: CDR1 MNHNS, CDR2 SASEGT. TCRdb re-called the PCR reads with MiXCR, one entry per CDR3 protein. The sample yields 490,000 or so distinct CDR3 sequences, around 23% seen once. The data originate from a study of molecular identifiers for immune sequencing clone quantification. The study's findings and limits: Same-barcode identical TCR molecules could make highly expanded clones look smaller than they are.

For naive CD8 T cells, sorting used the CD8+CD4-CCR7+CD45RA+ phenotype. The chain couples TRBV6-1 to TRBJ1-2; D gene uncertain. The sample was naive CD8+ T cells from blood, with Jurkat cell RNA spiked in. Stated subset: FACS-sorted CD8+CD4-CCR7+CD45RA+ naive T cells. The receptor comes from a human donor in good health. Some libraries in this study had Jurkat cell RNA spiked in. CDR3 sequence (DNA): TGTGCCAGCAGTGGTTTGCTGGAGCCGGCTAACTATGGCTACACCTTC. Encoded protein: CASSGLLEPANYGYTF.